A selection of T cell receptor beta chains follows, all from one sample in a study of CXCR3-negative and CXCR3-positive naive CD8 T cells. No DNA is given; TCRdb re-called the 5' RACE reads and lists each CDR3 protein once. This sample lists 100,000 to 150,000 distinct CDR3 sequences; its ten largest clones have approximately 0.46%. The sequenced material came from naive CXCR3- CD8+ T cells from blood. The receptor source for this set is a human donor in good health. Some clones in this sample may be carry-over from other donors' samples. The CDR3 runs from the conserved cysteine through the conserved F or W.

V	J	CDR3
TRBV7-6	TRBJ1-6	CASSLVAAPPQGRNSPLHF
TRBV7-6	TRBJ2-7	CASSTGTSGPYEQYF
TRBV28	TRBJ1-1	CASSSARGSDTEAFF
TRBV20-1	TRBJ2-7	CSAAAYRITYEQYF
TRBV20-1	TRBJ2-1	CSARGRGASRSYNEQFF
TRBV9	TRBJ2-1	CASSVADTPRGNEQFF
TRBV3-1	TRBJ1-5	CASSQSTGIGQPQHF
TRBV12-3/TRBV12-4	TRBJ2-3	CASSNSGGGADTQYF
TRBV12-3/TRBV12-4	TRBJ2-1	CASTPSGSAYNEQFF
TRBV28	TRBJ2-7	CASSLLGTVSYEQYF
TRBV7-9	TRBJ1-2	CASSQGAASENYGYTF
TRBV7-7	TRBJ2-5	CASSLSAGGQETQYF
TRBV27	TRBJ2-1	CASSLSSGGFYNEQFF
TRBV12-3/TRBV12-4	TRBJ2-5	CASSLATSIASQETQYF
TRBV29-1	TRBJ2-1	CSSSGGGGFTRNEQFF
TRBV20-1	TRBJ2-2	CSVSTGGDTGELFF
TRBV13	TRBJ2-1	CASSPPAGGPQKQFF
TRBV5-6	TRBJ1-5	CASSLINSNQPQHF
TRBV9	TRBJ2-2	CASSGSGRAHTGELFF
TRBV20-1	TRBJ2-1	CSARGRQGGNEQFF
TRBV28	TRBJ2-3	CASSSGTSGFTDTQYF
TRBV28	TRBJ2-4	CASSLPYDLYQYF
TRBV3-1	TRBJ2-1	CASSQDLAGPNYNEQFF
TRBV2	TRBJ2-1	CASSVRAASSYNEQFF
TRBV27	TRBJ1-1	CASSLTGMNTEAFF
TRBV20-1	TRBJ2-7	CSARDPQRRAGVSDEQYF
TRBV10-1	TRBJ1-5	CASSPGTGGLSNQPQHF
TRBV5-1	TRBJ2-5	CASSAGTSGWETQYF
TRBV4-3	TRBJ2-3	CTSSHPSSGGADTQYF
TRBV7-9	TRBJ2-5	CASSFRLAGGFSQETQYF
TRBV7-7	TRBJ2-5	CASSSNRGETQYF
TRBV7-8	TRBJ2-3	CASSFRTGFGDTDTQYF
TRBV29-1	TRBJ1-1	CSAETENTEAFF
TRBV5-4	TRBJ2-7	CASSEGGADTHEQYF
TRBV5-1	TRBJ2-7	CASSFGQAYEQYF
TRBV12-3/TRBV12-4	TRBJ2-3	CASSLGTPTDTQYF
TRBV19	TRBJ2-2	CASSVVATSGGAGELFF
TRBV12-3/TRBV12-4	TRBJ2-7	CASSFSGTGWEQYF
TRBV7-9	TRBJ2-1	CASSPPSPGEQFF
TRBV28	TRBJ2-5	CASRRGTGVVETQYF
TRBV7-2	TRBJ2-7	CASNSGGGTREQYF
TRBV7-9	TRBJ2-4	CASTSIPNIQYF
TRBV28	TRBJ2-7	CASSLTGPSSYEQYF
TRBV6-5	TRBJ2-7	CASSYSVGIAYEQYF
TRBV14	TRBJ2-7	CASSHSIVSYEQYF
TRBV28	TRBJ2-5	CASSETGLAGGQETQYF
TRBV7-9	TRBJ2-7	CASSPPQGREQYF
TRBV20-1	TRBJ2-7	CSARDSYEQYF
TRBV20-1	TRBJ2-3	CSAGGLDTQYF
TRBV29-1	TRBJ1-3	CSVELVGIGNTIYF
TRBV7-2	TRBJ1-2	CASSLESFPIRDGSKDYYGYTF
TRBV6-2/TRBV6-3	TRBJ2-7	CASSRLAGESLLAYEQYF
TRBV5-6	TRBJ2-1	CASSYPNDEQFF